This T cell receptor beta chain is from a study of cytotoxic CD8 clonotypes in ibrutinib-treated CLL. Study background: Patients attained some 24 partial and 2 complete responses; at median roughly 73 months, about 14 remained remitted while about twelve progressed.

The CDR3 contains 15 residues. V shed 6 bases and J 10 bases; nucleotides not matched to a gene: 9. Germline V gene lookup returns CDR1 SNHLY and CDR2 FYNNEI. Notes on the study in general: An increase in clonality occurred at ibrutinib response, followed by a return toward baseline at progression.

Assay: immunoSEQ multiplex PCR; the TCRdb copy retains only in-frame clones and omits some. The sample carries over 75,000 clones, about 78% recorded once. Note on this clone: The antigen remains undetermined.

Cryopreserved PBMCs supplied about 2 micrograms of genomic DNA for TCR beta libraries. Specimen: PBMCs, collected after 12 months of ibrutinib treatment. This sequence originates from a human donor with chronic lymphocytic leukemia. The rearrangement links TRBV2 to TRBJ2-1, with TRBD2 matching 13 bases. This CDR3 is CASRYTSGGASEQFF. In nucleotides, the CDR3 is TGTGCCAGCAGGTATACTAGCGGGGGGGCGTCCGAGCAGTTCTTC.